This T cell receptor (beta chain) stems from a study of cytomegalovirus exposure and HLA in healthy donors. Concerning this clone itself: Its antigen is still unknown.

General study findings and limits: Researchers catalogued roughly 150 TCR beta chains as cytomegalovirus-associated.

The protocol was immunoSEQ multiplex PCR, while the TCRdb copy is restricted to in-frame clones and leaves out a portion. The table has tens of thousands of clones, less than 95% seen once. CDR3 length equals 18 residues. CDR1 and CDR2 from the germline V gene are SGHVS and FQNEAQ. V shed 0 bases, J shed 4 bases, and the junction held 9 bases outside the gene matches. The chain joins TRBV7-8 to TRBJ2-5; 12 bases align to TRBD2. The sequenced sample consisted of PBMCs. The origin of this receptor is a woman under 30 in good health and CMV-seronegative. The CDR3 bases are TGTGCCAGCAGCTTAGCGCCATTACTAGCGGGGGGTGGAGAGACCCAGTACTTC. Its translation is CASSLAPLLAGGGETQYF.